This TCR beta chain is from a study of blood T cell repertoires in COVID-19. The V and J ends lost 4 bases and 6 bases respectively, with 13 bases between them. The CDR3 has 13 amino acids. In germline, CDR1 is GTSNPN, CDR2 SVGIG (reference sequence). In assigning cohorts, the study relied on participant-reported clinical history. The method was immunoSEQ multiplex PCR; TCRdb's version includes in-frame clones alone and lacks a portion of them. The repertoire consists of over 200,000 clones, with around 90% occurring once and the leading ten covering over 12%. The receptor comes from a man aged 25 to 40 who had been exposed to COVID-19. This chain joins TRBV30 and TRBJ1-5, with unresolved D. The specimen sequenced was PBMCs or T cells enriched from blood (not recorded which). The CDR3 here is CAWKEKSIQPQHF. The CDR3 nucleotides read TGTGCCTGGAAAGAGAAATCTATTCAGCCCCAGCATTTT.